Below, one T cell receptor beta chain is given with its context. The antigen remains unidentified. PCR used 60 Vbeta primers and 13 Jbeta primers. Clones were read by immunoSEQ multiplex PCR, and TCRdb kept only the in-frame ones, dropping some. The sample carries under 150,000 clones, 82% recorded once. The source of the sample is a study of cytomegalovirus exposure and HLA in healthy donors. Overall study findings and caveats: The investigators catalogued 150 to 200 TCR beta chains as cytomegalovirus-associated.

In germline, CDR1 is LNHNV, CDR2 YYDKDF (reference sequence). The CDR3 covers 16 residues. Trimming cost V 2 bases and J 2 bases, with 15 bases left between them. V usage is TRBV15 and J usage is TRBJ1-1; D is possibly TRBD1 (5 bases). Input material: PBMCs. This clonotype originated in a woman aged 18-29 years in good health and CMV-seronegative. In DNA, the CDR3 is TGTGCCACCAGCAGAAGACAGCTCGGTTCTAACACTGAAGCTTTCTTT. Residues: CATSRRQLGSNTEAFF. The full variable domain, completed using reference TRBV15 and TRBJ1-1, is DAMVIQNPRYQVTQFGKPVTLSCSQTLNHNVMYWYQQKSSQAPKLLFHYYDKDFNNEADTPDNFQSRRPNTSFCFLDIRSPGLGDTAMYLCATSRRQLGSNTEAFFGQGTRLTVV.